The text below deals with one T cell receptor (beta chain). Antigen: not known. Those who donated were healthy bone marrow donors. The CDR3 has 15 residues. Trimming cost V 1 base and J 2 bases; bases outside gene matches: 6. Germline V gives CDR1 SGHRS, CDR2 YFSETQ. The data stem from a study of cytomegalovirus exposure and HLA in healthy donors. Points from the study as a whole: TRBV6-2, TRBV6-3 and some other V segments were excluded as indistinguishable. Upon later analysis, HLA-associated TCR beta chains proved more clonally expanded than other, equally common chains.

13 Jbeta primers and 60 Vbeta primers were used for the PCR. Authors' analysis steps: Per a later analysis, the number of unique TCR beta chains was roughly 80 million, of which around 9.9 million were shared. Measured with immunoSEQ multiplex PCR; TCRdb has only the in-frame clones, and not every one. V and J calls and clone size are as listed in that table; D and trimming were resolved from the DNA. The sample has about 150,000 clones, 72% seen once. The V and J genes are TRBV5-1 and TRBJ2-7; TRBD1 agrees at 7 bases. This receptor was taken from a man aged 35-49 years in good health and CMV-seronegative. Input material: PBMCs. The CDR3 spells CASSLNRGVPYEQYF. CDR3 in DNA: TGCGCCAGCAGCTTGAACAGGGGAGTCCCCTACGAGCAGTACTTC.